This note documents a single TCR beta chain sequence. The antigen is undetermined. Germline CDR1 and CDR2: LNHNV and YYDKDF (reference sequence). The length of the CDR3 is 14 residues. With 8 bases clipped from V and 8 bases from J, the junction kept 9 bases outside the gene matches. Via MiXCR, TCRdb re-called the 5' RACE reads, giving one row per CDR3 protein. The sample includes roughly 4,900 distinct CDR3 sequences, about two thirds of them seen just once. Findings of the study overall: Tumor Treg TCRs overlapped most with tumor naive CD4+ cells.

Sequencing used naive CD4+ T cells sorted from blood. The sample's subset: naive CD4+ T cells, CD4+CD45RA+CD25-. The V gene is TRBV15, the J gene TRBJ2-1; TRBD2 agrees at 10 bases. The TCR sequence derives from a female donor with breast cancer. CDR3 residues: CATLASGSIHEQFF. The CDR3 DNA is TGTGCCACCTTGGCTAGCGGGAGTATCCATGAGCAGTTCTTC.